Listed here are 7 T cell receptor beta chains from one sample, sequenced in a study of cytomegalovirus exposure and HLA in healthy donors. PCR used 60 Vbeta primers and 13 Jbeta primers. The assay was immunoSEQ multiplex PCR, and TCRdb's table has in-frame clones only and misses some. This sample has about 71,000 clones, with 70% found just once. The source material was PBMCs. All receptors come from a woman aged 45-65 years in good health and CMV-seropositive.

A single count supports this clone. The chain uses TRBV6-5 and TRBJ1-5, with 8 bases aligning to TRBD1. The V gene's germline CDR1 is MNHEY and CDR2 SVGAGI. The length of the CDR3 is 14 residues. J lost 4 bases, V lost 6 bases, and 5 bases had no gene match. Here the CDR3 DNA reads TGTGCCAGCAGCGAGGACAGGGAAAATCAGCCCCAGCATTTT. Translating gives CASSEDRENQPQHF.

Here the CDR3 reads CATGTRHSNEQFF. The CDR3 coding sequence is TGTGCCACCGGGACACGTCATAGCAATGAGCAGTTCTTC. This chain connects TRBV25-1 to TRBJ2-1; D might be TRBD1 (6 bases). The CDR3 extends over 13 amino acids. Trimming removed 10 bases at V and 6 bases at J, with 16 bases between. Germline CDR1 reads MGHDK; CDR2 reads SYGVNS. The variable domain in full, with the rest retrieved from reference TRBV25-1 and TRBJ2-1, is EADIYQTPRYLVIGTGKKITLECSQTMGHDKMYWYQQDPGMELHLIHYSYGVNSTEKGDLSSESTVSRIRTEHFPLTLESARPSHTSQYLCATGTRHSNEQFFGPGTRLTVL.

V usage is TRBV28 and J usage is TRBJ1-3; TRBD1 is a possible D gene (5 bases). CDR1 and CDR2 from the germline V gene are MDHEN and SYDVKM. CDR3 size: 17 residues. Trimming took 6 bases from V and 1 from J, leaving 19 bases between them. CDR3 coding DNA: TGTGCCAGCAGCCGACCAAGGGGAAGTGATTCTGGAAACACCATATATTTT. This translates into CASSRPRGSDSGNTIYF.

The chain's CDR3 is CSVEFPTDYGYTF. In DNA, the CDR3 is TGCAGCGTTGAATTCCCTACAGACTATGGCTACACCTTC. The chain joins TRBV29-1 to TRBJ1-2; D unclear. The CDR3 is 13 amino acids. Per germline, CDR1 SQVTM and CDR2 ANQGSEA. V dropped 2 bases and J dropped 3 bases, with 10 bases sitting between them.

CDR3 DNA sequence: TGTGCCAGCAGCTTAGACAGGGGGCGCGATGAGCAGTTCTTC. Translating gives CASSLDRGRDEQFF. The chain uses TRBV7-2 and TRBJ2-1; 9 bases map to TRBD1. Germline lookup yields CDR1 SGHTA and CDR2 FQGNSA. The junction had 3 bases not matched to a gene; V was cut back by 1 base and J by 8 bases. CDR3 length equals 14 residues.

The chain couples TRBV28 to TRBJ1-2; D is undetermined. CDR1 is MDHEN, CDR2 SYDVKM, per germline. V lost 4 bases to trimming and J lost 4 bases, with 10 bases between them. The CDR3 sequence is 13 residues long. The CDR3 sequence: CASSYDMAYGYTF. CDR3 in DNA: TGTGCCAGCAGTTATGACATGGCCTATGGCTACACCTTC.

This clone has a single count. The rearrangement links TRBV2 to TRBJ2-3; the match to TRBD2 covers 8 bases. Trimming removed 6 bases from V and 7 bases from J; junction bases left unmatched: 3. The germline CDR1 and CDR2 sequences are SNHLY and FYNNEI. This CDR3 is built from 12 residues. CDR3 DNA: TGTGCCAGCAGACGGACTAGCAATACGCAGTATTTT. Translation: CASRRTSNTQYF.